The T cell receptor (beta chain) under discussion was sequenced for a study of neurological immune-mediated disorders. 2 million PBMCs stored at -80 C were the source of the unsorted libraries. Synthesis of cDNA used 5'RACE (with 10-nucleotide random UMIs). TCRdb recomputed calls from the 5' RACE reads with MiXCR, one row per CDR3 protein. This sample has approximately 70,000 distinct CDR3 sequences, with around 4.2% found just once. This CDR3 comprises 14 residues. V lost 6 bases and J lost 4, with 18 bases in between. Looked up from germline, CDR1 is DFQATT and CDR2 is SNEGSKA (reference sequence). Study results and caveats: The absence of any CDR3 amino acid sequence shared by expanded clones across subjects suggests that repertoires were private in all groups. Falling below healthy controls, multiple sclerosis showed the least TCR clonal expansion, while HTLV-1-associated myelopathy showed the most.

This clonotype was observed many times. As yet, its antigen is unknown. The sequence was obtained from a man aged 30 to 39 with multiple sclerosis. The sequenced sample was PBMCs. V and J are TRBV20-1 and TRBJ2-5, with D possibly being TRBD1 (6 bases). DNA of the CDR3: TGCAGTGCGGGGGACAAGGGTACGGGAGAGACCCAGTACTTC. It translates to CSAGDKGTGETQYF.